This T cell receptor (beta chain) was recovered during a study of cytomegalovirus exposure and HLA in healthy donors. Vbeta (60) and Jbeta (13) primers were used in the PCR. Profiling relied on immunoSEQ multiplex PCR, and the TCRdb table lists in-frame clones only, not all of them. The sample contains 150,000 to 200,000 clones, about 75% of which appear only once. Germline CDR1 reads SGHDT; CDR2 reads YYEEEE. The length of the CDR3 is 15 residues. The V and J ends lost 0 bases and 0 bases respectively, with 7 bases between them. Study results and caveats: One cluster of highly shared sequence variants probably arose as a sequencing artifact. A later look showed TCR association rates differing by HLA locus, highest for DRB1 and lowest for HLA-C. Cytomegalovirus status, reportedly, was diagnosed with high specificity and sensitivity by the classifier. Being productive about 90% or about 30% of the time was typical of most TCR beta V segments in an earlier analysis.

About this clone itself: What it binds is unknown.

The receptor was derived from a male donor in good health and CMV-seronegative. V is TRBV5-6 and J is TRBJ1-3; D call uncertain. Sample: PBMCs. The CDR3 is CASSLDPGSGNTIYF. For the CDR3, the DNA is TGTGCCAGCAGCTTGGACCCCGGCTCTGGAAACACCATATATTTT.